The next 21 T cell receptor beta chains were all read from a single sample in a study of shared clonotypes between healthy human individuals. Profiling relied on immunoSEQ multiplex PCR, and the TCRdb table lists in-frame clones only, not all of them. The sample records about 2 million clones, roughly 94% being singletons. Source material: naive CD4+ T cells sorted from blood. Noted subset: CD45RA+ positively selected. These receptors came from a man aged 18 to 29 in good health.

This clone was seen just once. The chain links TRBV6-4 to TRBJ2-7; TRBD1 matches 9 bases. The CDR3 runs 14 residues. Trimming took 6 bases from V and 4 from J; bases not matched to a gene: 7. Germline V gene sequence: CDR1 MRHNA, CDR2 SNTAGT. The CDR3 coding sequence is TGTGCCAGCAGGGGGGGACAGGGACTGTACGAGCAGTACTTC. It codes for CASRGGQGLYEQYF.

A word on this clone: The same CDR3 is also encoded by other DNA sequences in this sample. The gene calls are TRBV28 and TRBJ1-1; tentative D call: TRBD1 (6 bases). This CDR3 has 13 amino acids. Trimming cost V 3 bases and J 5 bases, with 10 bases left between them. The germline V gene has CDR1 MDHEN and CDR2 SYDVKM. The CDR3 sequence: CASSLKGGTEAFF. CDR3 coding DNA: TGTGCCAGCAGTTTGAAGGGGGGAACTGAAGCTTTCTTT. Based on the CDR3 plus reference TRBV28 and TRBJ1-1, the full variable domain is DVKVTQSSRYLVKRTGEKVFLECVQDMDHENMFWYRQDPGLGLRLIYFSYDVKMKEKGDIPEGYSVSREKKERFSLILESASTNQTSMYLCASSLKGGTEAFFGQGTRLTVV.

V and J are TRBV10-3 and TRBJ1-1; D is undetermined. Germline V CDR1 and CDR2: ENHRY, SYGVKD. The CDR3 runs to 13 residues. V shed 2 bases and J shed 4 bases, with 8 bases lying between them. The CDR3 DNA reads TGTGCCATCAGTGAGGATCTGGTCACTGAAGCTTTCTTT. Its translation is CAISEDLVTEAFF.

This chain uses TRBV11-1 with TRBJ2-5; 9 bases are shared with TRBD1. The J call could be wrong; TRBJ2-7 is a better fit for the DNA end. CDR3 size: 13 residues. CDR1 SGHAT and CDR2 FQDESV come from the germline V gene (reference sequence). The CDR3 DNA reads as TGTGCCAGCAGCTTAGAGGACAGGGGCGAGCAGTACTTC. It encodes CASSLEDRGEQYF.

V and J are TRBV7-3 and TRBJ2-5, with unresolved D. Trimming took off 2 bases at V and 5 bases at J, with 12 bases between the two ends. The germline gives CDR1 SGHTA, CDR2 FQGTGA. The length of the CDR3 is 14 residues. The CDR3, as DNA: TGTGCCAGCAGCTTACGTCCGGCCCCCGAGACCCAGTACTTC. It is translated as CASSLRPAPETQYF.

The chain joins TRBV5-1 to TRBJ2-3, with D unclear. The CDR3 sequence is 17 residues long. The V and J ends lost 4 bases and 1 base respectively, with 19 bases between them. Germline CDR1 reads SGHRS; CDR2 reads YFSETQ. The CDR3 DNA reads TGCGCCAGCAGCCCTGGCCAGAGAACGGTGGGCACAGATACGCAGTATTTT. It is translated as CASSPGQRTVGTDTQYF.

As regards this clone: Other DNA variants within this sample encode the same CDR3. V gene TRBV6-5 combines with J gene TRBJ2-2; no firm D call. Germline V gene lookup returns CDR1 MNHEY and CDR2 SVGAGI. V dropped 5 bases and J dropped 6 bases, with 13 bases sitting between them. The CDR3 spans 14 residues. The CDR3 DNA reads TGTGCCAGCAGTCTACGATCTAGATCCGGGGAGCTGTTTTTT. This gives the protein CASSLRSRSGELFF.

The chain combines TRBV5-1 with TRBJ2-1; D uncertain. Trimming took off 0 bases at V and 3 bases at J, with 7 bases between the two ends. In germline, CDR1 is SGHRS, CDR2 YFSETQ. The length of the CDR3 is 14 residues. The CDR3 loop is CASSLAGDYNEQFF. The CDR3 nucleotides are TGCGCCAGCAGCTTGGCGGGCGACTACAATGAGCAGTTCTTC.

The chain carries TRBV18 and TRBJ1-2, with D perhaps matching TRBD1 (6 bases). V was pared by 4 bases and J by 5 bases, with 11 bases between. CDR3 length: 13 residues. The germline gives CDR1 KGHSH, CDR2 LQKENI. Here the CDR3 reads CASSQGEGYGYTF. DNA of the CDR3: TGTGCCAGCTCACAGGGGGAAGGTTATGGCTACACCTTC.

The V and J genes are TRBV30 and TRBJ2-7, with TRBD1 matching 7 bases. The CDR3 loop spans 14 amino acids. Looked up from germline, CDR1 is GTSNPN and CDR2 is SVGIG (reference sequence). The trim removed 0 bases at V and 5 bases at J, leaving 7 bases unmatched. The CDR3 nucleotides read TGTGCCTGGAGTGTACTTGCTACAGGGGACGAGCAGTACTTC. Its protein is CAWSVLATGDEQYF.

The rearrangement links TRBV29-1 to TRBJ1-4; D is uncertain. This CDR3 has 15 residues. CDR1 is SQVTM, CDR2 ANQGSEA, per germline. With 4 bases removed from V and 0 bases from J, the gap between germline ends came to 12 bases. The CDR3 region has the DNA TGCAGCGTTGGAAAAGGACGGACAACTAATGAAAAACTGTTTTTT. It translates to CSVGKGRTTNEKLFF.

The V call is TRBV11-2, the J call TRBJ1-2, with D unclear. V lost 0 bases, J lost 3 bases, and 8 bases lay in between. The CDR3 sequence is 14 residues long. The V gene's germline CDR1 is SGHAT and CDR2 FQNNGV. The CDR3: CASSLEGLYYGYTF. The CDR3 bases are TGTGCCAGCAGCTTAGAAGGGCTCTACTATGGCTACACCTTC.

The chain carries TRBV15 and TRBJ1-2; TRBD1 aligns across 8 bases. Germline lookup yields CDR1 LNHNV and CDR2 YYDKDF (reference sequence). The CDR3 has 14 amino acids. J lost 4 bases, V lost 0 bases, and 1 base had no gene match. CDR3 sequence: CATSRETGGYGYTF. The CDR3 nucleotides read TGTGCCACCAGCAGAGAAACAGGGGGCTATGGCTACACCTTC.

This chain uses TRBV28 with TRBJ2-7; TRBD2 is a possible D gene (6 bases). Trimming left V 2 bases short and J 2 bases short, with 10 bases between. This CDR3 is 14 amino acids long. Germline loops: CDR1 MDHEN, CDR2 SYDVKM. CDR3 in DNA: TGTGCCAGCAGTTTACCCGGGAGAACCTACGAGCAGTACTTC. It yields the protein CASSLPGRTYEQYF.

The J gene is TRBJ1-2, the V gene TRBV10-3; tentatively, D is TRBD1 (5 bases). Germline CDR1 is ENHRY and CDR2 is SYGVKD. V was shortened by 4 bases and J by 8 bases, with 11 bases between the two germline ends. This CDR3 spans 12 amino acids. CDR3 in amino acids: CAISAGGEGYTF. For the CDR3, the DNA is TGTGCCATCAGTGCTGGGGGTGAGGGCTACACCTTC.

This chain links TRBV7-6 with TRBJ2-7; 9 nucleotides match TRBD2. The V and J ends lost 7 bases and 3 bases, in that order; junction bases with no gene match: 7. The V gene's germline CDR1 is SGHVS and CDR2 FNYEAQ. The CDR3 sequence is 14 residues long. The CDR3 DNA reads as TGTGCCAGCACCGCTAGGACTAGCGTCTACGAGCAGTACTTC. Its protein is CASTARTSVYEQYF.

This rearrangement joins TRBV15 to TRBJ2-6; 9 bases map to TRBD1. Germline V gene lookup returns CDR1 LNHNV and CDR2 YYDKDF (reference sequence). The CDR3 loop spans 17 amino acids. With 5 bases clipped from V and 0 bases from J, the junction kept 5 bases outside the gene matches. The CDR3 sequence: CATSGGQGSSGANVLTF. Here the CDR3 DNA reads TGTGCCACCAGCGGCGGACAGGGGAGCTCTGGGGCCAACGTCCTGACTTTC.

Only one count was recorded for this clone. The V and J genes are TRBV30 and TRBJ2-3; TRBD1 matches at 7 bases. V dropped 2 bases and J dropped 0; count of bases not matched to a gene: 11. CDR1 and CDR2 (germline): GTSNPN, SVGIG (reference sequence). The CDR3 loop spans 17 amino acids. DNA for the CDR3: TGTGCCTGGAGTTCCTCAAGGACAGGTTCTAGCACAGATACGCAGTATTTT. Its protein product is CAWSSSRTGSSTDTQYF.

The V call is TRBV7-6, the J call TRBJ2-1; 8 bases fit TRBD1. V shed 1 base and J 10 bases; nucleotides not matched to a gene: 3. CDR3 length equals 13 residues. Per germline, CDR1 SGHVS and CDR2 FNYEAQ. The CDR3 protein is CASSLGQGAEQFF. CDR3 sequence (DNA): TGTGCCAGCAGCTTAGGTCAGGGGGCCGAGCAGTTCTTC.

This clone is a singleton in its sample. The chain employs TRBV7-2 and TRBJ2-2; D is unclear. This CDR3 comprises 12 residues. The ends were cut back, 5 bases at V and 6 bases at J, with 7 bases in the middle. CDR1 SGHTA and CDR2 FQGNSA come from the germline V gene. For the CDR3, the DNA is TGTGCCAGCAGCGCCGGAGCCGGGGAGCTGTTTTTT. Protein: CASSAGAGELFF.

V usage is TRBV10-3 and J usage is TRBJ2-7, with TRBD1 matching over 7 bases. This CDR3 has 13 amino acids. With 6 bases clipped from V and 4 bases from J, the junction kept 6 bases outside the gene matches. Germline V lookup: CDR1 ENHRY, CDR2 SYGVKD. The CDR3 nucleotides are TGTGCCATCAGCAATGACAGGGCATACGAGCAGTACTTC. As protein: CAISNDRAYEQYF.